The 11 T cell receptor beta chains reported below all come from one sample, sequenced in a study of cytomegalovirus exposure and HLA in healthy donors. PCR amplification relied on 60 Vbeta primers (plus 13 Jbeta primers). The table came from immunoSEQ multiplex PCR; TCRdb's copy has only in-frame clones and leaves some out. Among some 98,000 clones listed, more than 70% were seen once. The sequenced sample was PBMCs. The source of these receptors is a man aged 18 to 29 in good health and CMV-seropositive.

This chain links TRBV14 with TRBJ2-7; D is perhaps TRBD1 (5 bases). The CDR3 covers 13 residues. Germline V CDR1 and CDR2: SGHDN, FVKESK. V was cut by 8 bases and J by 0 bases, with 11 bases left in between. In nucleotides, the CDR3 is TGTGCCAGCCACGACAGTAGCTCCTACGAGCAGTACTTC. Its protein product is CASHDSSSYEQYF.

The J gene is TRBJ1-1, the V gene TRBV7-3; 9 positions match TRBD1. Germline assignment: CDR1 SGHTA and CDR2 FQGTGA. The CDR3 is 15 amino acids. The V gene end was trimmed by 3 bases and the J gene end by 3 bases; junction bases not matched to a gene: 5. Here the CDR3 reads CASSFQTGGDTEAFF. The CDR3 DNA is TGTGCCAGCAGCTTCCAGACAGGGGGAGACACTGAAGCTTTCTTT.

This sequence joins TRBV7-6 and TRBJ2-5, with 8 positions matching TRBD1. V was pared by 6 bases and J by 4 bases, with 4 bases of the junction left unmatched. Germline CDR1 is SGHVS and CDR2 is FNYEAQ. This CDR3 spans 13 amino acids. The CDR3 DNA reads as TGTGCCAGCAGAGGGACAGGATTAGAGACCCAGTACTTC. Its protein product is CASRGTGLETQYF.

The chain recombines TRBV5-1 with TRBJ1-4; D not certain. From germline, CDR1 is SGHRS and CDR2 YFSETQ. The CDR3 totals 15 residues. Trimming shortened V by 2 bases and J by 6 bases, and 14 bases separated the two germline ends. CDR3 loop: CASSFSGRTDEKLFF. CDR3 bases: TGCGCCAGCAGCTTTTCGGGCCGGACTGATGAAAAACTGTTTTTT.

The DNA for the CDR3 is TGTGCCAGCAGTTACGGAGAGAACTACAATGAGCAGTTCTTC. Translated, it gives CASSYGENYNEQFF. The V call is TRBV6-5, the J call TRBJ2-1; D ambiguous. V lost 2 bases, J lost 3 bases, and 8 bases lay in between. Germline V gives CDR1 MNHEY, CDR2 SVGAGI. This CDR3 has 14 residues.

The rearrangement links TRBV4-2 to TRBJ2-3; 13 bases fit TRBD2. This CDR3 is built from 16 residues. Trimming removed 4 bases from V and 2 bases from J; junction bases left unmatched: 3. Germline CDR1 and CDR2: LGHNA and YNFKEQ. CDR3: CASSLGTSGDTDTQYF. DNA for the CDR3: TGTGCCAGCAGCCTAGGGACTAGCGGGGACACAGATACGCAGTATTTT.

The J gene is TRBJ2-5, the V gene TRBV11-2; TRBD2 aligns across 11 bases. V lost 3 bases to trimming and J lost 1 base; unmatched junction nucleotides: 13. Germline V lookup: CDR1 SGHAT, CDR2 FQNNGV. The CDR3 is made up of 19 amino acids. The CDR3 nucleotides are TGTGCCAGCAGCTTTACGGTTGCTAGCGGGGGGCCTCTCCAAGAGACCCAGTACTTC. This translates into CASSFTVASGGPLQETQYF.

The J gene is TRBJ2-3, the V gene TRBV5-6; D possibly corresponds to TRBD2 (6 bases). Germline loops: CDR1 SGHDT, CDR2 YYEEEE. The ends were cut back, 0 bases at V and 1 base at J, with 12 bases in the middle. The CDR3 has 16 residues. CDR3 protein: CASSLGRETGTDTQYF. CDR3 sequence (DNA): TGTGCCAGCAGCTTGGGGAGGGAAACCGGCACAGATACGCAGTATTTT.

V is TRBV18 and J is TRBJ1-1; tentative D call: TRBD1 (6 bases). The CDR3 totals 13 residues. Deletions cut 2 bases from V and 7 bases from J, with 11 bases between. Germline V gives CDR1 KGHSH, CDR2 LQKENI. The DNA for the CDR3 is TGTGCCAGCTCACCAAGGACAGATGATGAAGCTTTCTTT. Protein sequence: CASSPRTDDEAFF.

In its sample, this clone was seen a few times. This chain connects TRBV6-4 to TRBJ2-3; 9 bases fit TRBD2. Germline values: CDR1 MRHNA, CDR2 SNTAGT. Trimming cost V 0 bases and J 4 bases; bases outside gene matches: 2. This CDR3 region has 15 residues. The CDR3 spells CASSDSAGGPDTQYF. The CDR3 nucleotides read TGTGCCAGCAGTGACTCTGCGGGGGGGCCAGATACGCAGTATTTT.

The rearrangement joins TRBV7-6 to TRBJ1-2, with D perhaps matching TRBD1 (5 bases). In germline, CDR1 is SGHVS, CDR2 FNYEAQ. The CDR3 sequence is 17 residues long. The V end lost 5 bases, the J end lost 6 bases, and 25 bases lay between the germline ends. The CDR3 spells CASSPGRGDERVHGYTF. CDR3 sequence (DNA): TGTGCCAGCAGCCCTGGACGGGGGGATGAGAGAGTTCATGGCTACACCTTC.